This TCR beta chain was identified in a study of blood T cell repertoires in COVID-19. Study context: COVID-19 samples collected from the United States, Italy and Spain covered acute and convalescent phases. T cells, B-cell-depleted T cells, or PBMCs supplied cDNA or gDNA.

Authors' analysis steps: Amplification from reference gene primers served as the basis for estimated nucleated cell counts. The method was immunoSEQ multiplex PCR; TCRdb's version includes in-frame clones alone and lacks a portion of them. That table gives V, J and clone size, and the DNA gave D and trimming. The table includes about 200,000 clones, around 89% detected once. The CDR3 totals 15 residues. The germline V and J ends were trimmed by 5 bases and 0 bases, with 13 bases remaining between them. The germline CDR1 and CDR2 sequences are MGHRA and YSYEKL. This rearrangement joins TRBV4-1 to TRBJ1-1; D gene unclear. Sequenced sample: peripheral blood. The sequence was obtained from a middle-aged man with acute or convalescent COVID-19. CDR3 amino acids: CASSARGGMNTEAFF. CDR3 DNA: TGCGCCAGCAGCGCACGGGGAGGGATGAACACTGAAGCTTTCTTT.